This record looks at one T cell receptor beta chain sequence and its context. Its antigen is as yet unknown. This sample was taken from a study of cytomegalovirus exposure and HLA in healthy donors. Study observations and caveats: The study flagged 150 to 200 TCR beta chains as cytomegalovirus-associated. The study found most TCR sequences rare, yet found some public TCRs in many donors. Reported performance of the classifier showed diagnosis of cytomegalovirus status with high specificity and sensitivity.

V was pared by 7 bases and J by 9 bases, with 14 bases of the junction left unmatched. The CDR3 is 15 residues long. Germline V lookup: CDR1 MNHEY, CDR2 SVGAGI. This table comes from immunoSEQ multiplex PCR, and its TCRdb copy is limited to in-frame clones, with some not included. The table lists fewer than 200,000 clones, roughly 86% of them singletons. The sequence was collected from a man aged 18 to 35 in good health and CMV-seropositive. What was sequenced was PBMCs. V is TRBV6-5 and J is TRBJ2-1; 8 bases agree with TRBD2. The CDR3 loop reads CASKPGLGVGFEQFF. The CDR3 region has the DNA TGTGCCAGCAAACCGGGACTAGGGGTTGGCTTTGAGCAGTTCTTC.